The rows below give T cell receptor beta chains drawn from one sample of a study of shared clonotypes between healthy human individuals. Assay used: immunoSEQ multiplex PCR; TCRdb lists only in-frame clones, some missing. The sample yields roughly 500,000 clones, 70% to 80% seen once. Sequencing was done on a sample of PBMCs. These receptors were collected from a woman in her 40s in good health. Some clones in this sample may be carry-over from other donors' samples. The CDR3 runs from the conserved cysteine through the conserved F or W. A D gene is named only where the DNA matches it firmly. Size is omitted from some rows. Given values are once, few, many or a class for expanded clones.

size: .
V: TRBV28
J: TRBJ2-3
D: .
CDR3: CASSLKRPPDTQYF
DNA: TGTGCCAGCAGTTTGAAGCGGCCCCCAGATACGCAGTATTTT

size: .
V: TRBV19
J: TRBJ1-5
D: TRBD1
CDR3: CASRHRGNPNQPQHF
DNA: TGTGCCAGTAGACACAGGGGAAACCCTAATCAGCCCCAGCATTTT

size: .
V: TRBV6-5
J: TRBJ1-1
D: .
CDR3: CASFQGFTEAFF
DNA: TGTGCCAGCTTTCAGGGGTTCACTGAAGCTTTCTTT

size: .
V: TRBV5-1
J: TRBJ2-7
D: TRBD2
CDR3: CASSPGVDSGTYEQYF
DNA: TGCGCCAGCAGCCCCGGTGTGGATAGCGGGACCTACGAGCAGTACTTC

size: .
V: TRBV7-9
J: TRBJ2-7
D: .
CDR3: CASSPRGSRAYEQYF
DNA: TGTGCCAGCAGCCCCCGCGGGTCGCGGGCTTACGAGCAGTACTTC

size: .
V: TRBV11-2
J: TRBJ2-3
D: .
CDR3: CAIGTLSSTDTQYF
DNA: TGTGCCATCGGGACGCTCTCTAGCACAGATACGCAGTATTTT

size: .
V: TRBV28
J: TRBJ2-7
D: .
CDR3: CASSLVLRLSYEQYF
DNA: TGTGCCAGCAGTTTAGTCCTTAGATTATCCTACGAGCAGTACTTC

size: .
V: TRBV9
J: TRBJ2-7
D: TRBD2
CDR3: CASSASGFPYEQYF
DNA: TGTGCCAGCAGCGCTAGCGGGTTCCCCTACGAGCAGTACTTC

size: .
V: TRBV7-8
J: TRBJ2-5
D: .
CDR3: CASSQIRGVQETQYF
DNA: TGTGCCAGCAGCCAGATCCGTGGAGTCCAAGAGACCCAGTACTTC

size: .
V: TRBV19
J: TRBJ2-6
D: .
CDR3: CASKQNSGANVLTF
DNA: TGTGCCAGCAAACAGAACTCTGGGGCCAACGTCCTGACTTTC

size: .
V: TRBV11-2
J: TRBJ2-1
D: .
CDR3: CASSLVAGTYNEQFF
DNA: TGTGCCAGCAGCTTAGTCGCGGGGACCTACAATGAGCAGTTCTTC

size: many
V: TRBV10-3
J: TRBJ1-1
D: .
CDR3: CAISESGRMNTEAFF
DNA: TGTGCCATCAGTGAGTCGGGGCGCATGAACACTGAAGCTTTCTTT

size: .
V: TRBV7-6
J: TRBJ1-4
D: .
CDR3: CASSLVDEKLFF
DNA: TGTGCCAGCAGCCTAGTAGATGAAAAACTGTTTTTT

size: .
V: TRBV27
J: TRBJ2-7
D: .
CDR3: CASAPLAVVVHEQYF
DNA: TGTGCCAGCGCTCCCCTGGCCGTGGTAGTCCACGAGCAGTACTTC

size: .
V: TRBV27
J: TRBJ1-2
D: .
CDR3: CASSLESNGVYYGYTF
DNA: TGTGCCAGCAGTTTAGAGTCTAACGGAGTCTACTATGGCTACACCTTC

size: .
V: TRBV11-3
J: TRBJ2-5
D: .
CDR3: CASSLLRETQYF
DNA: TGTGCCAGCAGCCTCCTCCGGGAGACCCAGTACTTC

size: once
V: TRBV6-6
J: TRBJ2-2
D: .
CDR3: CASSVRSGELFF
DNA: TGTGCCAGCAGTGTGAGATCCGGGGAGCTGTTTTTT

size: .
V: TRBV11-2
J: TRBJ2-7
D: .
CDR3: CASSLESSGPCEQYF
DNA: TGTGCCAGCAGCTTAGAATCCTCAGGACCTTGCGAGCAGTACTTC

size: .
V: TRBV11-2
J: TRBJ2-3
D: TRBD2
CDR3: CASSLVLAGTQYF
DNA: TGTGCCAGCAGCTTGGTCCTAGCGGGCACGCAGTATTTT

size: .
V: TRBV6-6
J: TRBJ1-1
D: .
CDR3: CAATGQWGTEAFF
DNA: TGTGCCGCTACAGGGCAATGGGGAACTGAAGCTTTCTTT

size: .
V: TRBV5-4
J: TRBJ2-7
D: TRBD2
CDR3: CASSSTSGRIHEQYF
DNA: TGTGCCAGCAGCAGTACTAGCGGGAGAATCCACGAGCAGTACTTC

size: few
V: TRBV5-6
J: TRBJ2-4
D: TRBD1
CDR3: CASSYRGTSIQYF
DNA: TGTGCCAGCAGCTACAGGGGTACTAGCATTCAGTACTTC